Below are 26 T cell receptor beta chains sequenced from a single sample in a study of kidney transplant recipient with SARS-CoV-2 infection. Each CDR3 protein is one row after TCRdb ran MiXCR on the reads. The table shows fewer than 250,000 distinct CDR3 sequences, with 29% occurring only once. The sample consisted of a blood sample, taken at baseline and on roughly day 110 from a kidney transplant recipient. These receptors were collected from a male patient between 25 and 39 years old who had COVID-19 and was a kidney transplant recipient. Some T cells may be provided by the graft donor.

Worth noting for this clonotype: This may be a read error: a much more frequent sequence differs by one nucleotide. The J gene is TRBJ1-1, the V gene TRBV11-3; tentatively, D is TRBD1 (6 bases). The CDR3 length is 15 residues. Germline V CDR1 and CDR2: SGHNT, YENEEA. With 7 bases removed from V and 1 base from J, the gap between germline ends came to 16 bases. The CDR3 sequence is CASNIPTGRNTEAFF. Written as DNA, the CDR3 is TGTGCCAGCAACATCCCCACAGGGAGGAACACTGAAGCTTTCTTT.

This clonotype was seen at least ten times. The V call is TRBV28, the J call TRBJ1-5; D unresolved. Trimming stripped 2 bases from V and 7 bases from J, with 6 bases between. The CDR3 is made up of 12 amino acids. Germline-derived CDR1 and CDR2 are MDHEN and SYDVKM. The CDR3 bases are TGTGCCAGCAGTTTAATGCGACAGCCCCAGCATTTT. It translates to CASSLMRQPQHF.

The table lists this clonotype with many counts. The rearrangement uses TRBV2 and TRBJ2-7, with 8 bases aligning to TRBD1. This CDR3 has 12 amino acids. Germline loops: CDR1 SNHLY, CDR2 FYNNEI. This CDR3 reads CATKQGEDEQYF. The CDR3, as DNA: TGTGCTACCAAACAGGGGGAGGACGAGCAGTACTTC.

Ten or more counts support this clonotype. The chain is built from TRBV2 and TRBJ1-2, with 8 positions matching TRBD1. This CDR3 spans 14 amino acids. Germline loops: CDR1 SNHLY, CDR2 FYNNEI. Losses at the gene ends were 6 bases for V and 6 bases for J; bases not matched to a gene: 9. In DNA, the CDR3 is TGTGCCAGCAGCGTCGGACAGGGAGGAGATGGCTACACCTTC. Encoded protein: CASSVGQGGDGYTF. Based on the CDR3 plus reference TRBV2 and TRBJ1-2, the full variable domain is EPEVTQTPSHQVTQMGQEVILRCVPISNHLYFYWYRQILGQKVEFLVSFYNNEISEKSEIFDDQFSVERPDGSNFTLKIRSTKLEDSAMYFCASSVGQGGDGYTFGSGTRLTVV.

This chain joins TRBV20-1 and TRBJ2-1, with unresolved D. V was cut by 0 bases and J by 9 bases, with 24 bases left in between. This CDR3 region has 17 residues. Germline values: CDR1 DFQATT, CDR2 SNEGSKA (reference sequence). The CDR3 loop reads CSARDQSWSPPWGEQFF. CDR3 nucleotide sequence: TGCAGTGCTAGAGATCAGTCCTGGTCGCCGCCTTGGGGTGAGCAGTTCTTC.

At least ten counts were recorded for this clonotype. V gene TRBV28 combines with J gene TRBJ2-7; 9 bases are a match to TRBD1. Germline V gene sequence: CDR1 MDHEN, CDR2 SYDVKM. J lost 5 bases, V lost 5 bases, and 7 bases had no gene match. The CDR3 consists of 14 residues. The CDR3 sequence is CASSVRDRVNEQYF. The DNA for the CDR3 is TGTGCCAGCAGTGTCCGGGACAGGGTTAACGAGCAGTACTTC.

This clonotype has ten or more counts. The chain links TRBV27 to TRBJ1-5; a weak D match, TRBD1 (6 bases). The V gene's germline CDR1 is MNHEY and CDR2 SMNVEV (reference sequence). V was cut by 2 bases and J by 0 bases, with 14 bases left in between. There are 17 residues in the CDR3. The CDR3 is CASSLIGGAGSNQPQHF. The CDR3 coding sequence is TGTGCCAGCAGTTTAATCGGGGGCGCAGGTAGCAATCAGCCCCAGCATTTT.

In its sample, this clonotype was seen many times. The J gene is TRBJ1-6, the V gene TRBV6-5; unclear D gene. The CDR3 runs to 14 residues. Germline loops: CDR1 MNHEY, CDR2 SVGAGI. V lost 4 bases and J lost 7, with 11 bases in between. CDR3 nucleotide sequence: TGTGCCAGCAGTTTACTGGATAAAAATTCACCCCTCCACTTT. This encodes CASSLLDKNSPLHF.

As for this clonotype: Being one base from a much bigger clone, this may be a read error. As the CDR3 is not closed by the conserved phenylalanine or tryptophan, this likely results from a read error. The rearrangement links TRBV7-9 to TRBJ1-4; tentative D call: TRBD1 (5 bases). This CDR3 contains 15 residues. V gave up 0 bases and J gave up 4 bases, with 9 bases separating them. Germline-derived CDR1 and CDR2 are SEHNR and FQNEAQ (reference sequence). CDR3 DNA sequence: TGTGCCAGCAGCTTAGCACGGGGACTTAATGAAAAACTGTTTCTT. This codes for CASSLARGLNEKLFL.

This clonotype was recorded many times. V gene TRBV13 combines with J gene TRBJ2-2; 11 bases line up with TRBD2. CDR1 is PRHDT and CDR2 is FYEKMQ in the germline V gene (reference sequence). This CDR3 region has 17 residues. The V and J ends lost 5 bases and 9 bases, in that order; junction bases with no gene match: 14. The CDR3 is CASSAPGGLAVPRELFF. The CDR3 DNA sequence: TGTGCCAGCAGCGCACCTGGGGGACTAGCGGTTCCCCGGGAGCTGTTTTTT.

The sample holds a few counts of this clonotype. This chain links TRBV28 with TRBJ2-3, with D possibly matching TRBD1 (6 bases). This CDR3 is 14 amino acids long. V lost 6 bases, J lost 4 bases, and 14 bases lay in between. CDR1 MDHEN and CDR2 SYDVKM come from the germline V gene. The chain's CDR3 is CASREQGSADTQYF. The CDR3 nucleotides are TGTGCCAGCAGAGAACAGGGCTCGGCAGATACGCAGTATTTT.

This clonotype was counted many times. The chain recombines TRBV6-4 with TRBJ1-2; the D is unclear. Germline values: CDR1 MRHNA, CDR2 SNTAGT. With 4 bases removed from V and 4 bases from J, the gap between germline ends came to 22 bases. The CDR3 covers 17 residues. CDR3: CASSGWTSHGKTYGYTF. DNA of the CDR3: TGTGCCAGCAGTGGTTGGACCTCACACGGAAAGACCTATGGCTACACCTTC.

V gene TRBV7-2 combines with J gene TRBJ2-7, with no clear D. The CDR3 is 14 residues long. Germline CDR1 SGHTA, CDR2 FQGNSA. V was shortened by 3 bases and J by 2 bases, with 11 bases between the two germline ends. For the CDR3, the DNA is TGTGCCAGCAGCTTCGACTGTAGCCCCTACGAGCAGTACTTC. It encodes CASSFDCSPYEQYF.

In this sample, this clonotype turned up many times. V and J are TRBV11-2 and TRBJ2-1; 11 positions match TRBD2. The germline CDR1 and CDR2 sequences are SGHAT and FQNNGV. J lost 6 bases, V lost 6 bases, and 16 bases had no gene match. This CDR3 is 18 amino acids long. CDR3 DNA sequence: TGTGCCAGCAGGCCACCGGGACTAGCGGCCCAGAGGTTCAATGAGCAGTTCTTC. Translation: CASRPPGLAAQRFNEQFF.

The chain uses TRBV18 and TRBJ1-1; D unclear. The CDR3 spans 13 residues. CDR1 is KGHSH and CDR2 is LQKENI in the germline V gene. V gave up 3 bases and J gave up 2 bases, with 7 bases separating them. In DNA form, the CDR3 reads TGTGCCAGCTCACCCCGAACCAACACTGAAGCTTTCTTT. This translates into CASSPRTNTEAFF.

This clonotype was seen many times. This CDR3 is CAWPIQRYRKTYGYTF. DNA for the CDR3: TGTGCCTGGCCAATCCAGCGTTATAGAAAGACCTATGGCTACACCTTC. The V call is TRBV30, the J call TRBJ1-2; D gene ambiguous. The length of the CDR3 is 16 residues. The V and J ends lost 5 bases and 4 bases respectively, with 23 bases between them. Germline V CDR1 and CDR2: GTSNPN, SVGIG (reference sequence).

At least ten counts were recorded for this clonotype. This chain uses TRBV6-5 with TRBJ2-3; 11 bases are a match to TRBD2. Trimming took 10 bases from V and 1 from J; bases not matched to a gene: 10. Germline CDR1 MNHEY, CDR2 SVGAGI. The CDR3 sequence is 16 residues long. CDR3 bases: TGTGCCAACCGCACCCCACTAGCGGGGGGCACAGATACGCAGTATTTT. It translates to CANRTPLAGGTDTQYF.

This clonotype turned up a few times. The gene calls are TRBV6-5 and TRBJ1-4, with D possibly TRBD1 on 5 matching bases. V dropped 7 bases and J dropped 7 bases, with 22 bases sitting between them. Per the germline V gene, CDR1 is MNHEY and CDR2 is SVGAGI. The CDR3 spans 16 residues. CDR3 DNA: TGTGCCAGCACCCCCCGGCGGGGCAGGGAATTTGAAAAACTGTTTTTT. Its translation: CASTPRRGREFEKLFF.

The sample holds many counts of this clonotype. The rearrangement uses TRBV6-6 and TRBJ1-2, with TRBD1 matching 7 bases. Germline V CDR1 and CDR2: MNHNY, SVGAGI (reference sequence). Trimming at V came to 6 bases and at J to 8 bases, leaving 6 bases not matched to a gene. The CDR3 totals 12 residues. Here the CDR3 reads CASSPTGSGYTF. The CDR3 coding sequence is TGTGCCAGCAGCCCGACAGGGTCGGGCTACACCTTC.

As regards this clonotype: A read error may explain this, as a much larger clone is one base away. V is TRBV7-2 and J is TRBJ2-2; possibly TRBD2 for D (6 bases). The germline V gene has CDR1 SGHTA and CDR2 FQGNSA. This CDR3 contains 15 residues. In nucleotides, the CDR3 is TGTGCCAGCAGCTTTTGGAATCTGGGCACCGGGGGGCTGTTTTTT. Amino acids: CASSFWNLGTGGLFF.

The chain carries TRBV3-1 and TRBJ1-4; D not resolved. CDR3 length equals 18 residues. V was shortened by 5 bases and J by 4 bases, with 23 bases between the two germline ends. Looked up from germline, CDR1 is LGHDT and CDR2 is YNNKEL (reference sequence). CDR3 in DNA: TGTGCCAGCAGCATCGGGCATCCCATTTGGGTGCATAATGAAAAACTGTTTTTT. Its translation: CASSIGHPIWVHNEKLFF.

At least ten counts were recorded for this clonotype. The J gene is TRBJ1-4, the V gene TRBV10-1; TRBD1 might be the D (5 bases). This CDR3 has 13 residues. Between the trimmed V and J ends, which lost 5 bases and 10 bases, there was a span of 14 bases. CDR1 and CDR2 from the germline V gene are WNHNN and SYGVQD (reference sequence). The CDR3 DNA follows: TGCGCCAGCAGTAGTGAGAGGAGGGGAAAACTGTTTTTT. Translating gives CASSSERRGKLFF.

This clonotype turned up a few times. V and J are TRBV6-4 and TRBJ1-2; possibly TRBD1 for D (5 bases). The CDR3 runs 17 residues. Germline loops: CDR1 MRHNA, CDR2 SNTAGT. V was shortened by 5 bases and J by 4 bases, with 23 bases between the two germline ends. Written as DNA, the CDR3 is TGTGCCAGCAGTTTACGGGGCTCACACGGAAAGACCTATGGCTACACCTTC. Translation: CASSLRGSHGKTYGYTF.

Note on this clonotype: It may be a read error: a sequence one base away is much more abundant. The chain joins TRBV19 to TRBJ1-5; no clear D. The germline V gene has CDR1 LNHDA and CDR2 SQIVND (reference sequence). Between the trimmed V and J ends, which lost 4 bases and 5 bases, there was a span of 12 bases. This CDR3 is built from 14 residues. CDR3 residues: CASSSFVKDQPQHF. CDR3 sequence (DNA): TGTGCCAGTAGTAGTTTTGTCAAGGATCAGCCCCAGCATTTT.

Notes on this clonotype: This may come from a read error, since a much larger clone is one base off. This rearrangement joins TRBV9 to TRBJ2-7; no clear D. The CDR3 runs 13 residues. Germline V gene sequence: CDR1 SGDLS, CDR2 YYNGEE. V lost 3 bases and J 2 bases, leaving 9 bases between the germline ends. CDR3 in DNA: TGTGCCAGCAGCGAAGACACCCCCTACGAGCAGTACTTC. Amino acid sequence: CASSEDTPYEQYF.

This clonotype was detected ten times or more. The V gene is TRBV11-2, the J gene TRBJ2-7, with a tentative D call TRBD1 (6 bases). Per the germline V gene, CDR1 is SGHAT and CDR2 is FQNNGV. This CDR3 contains 12 residues. V gave up 1 base and J gave up 6 bases, with 7 bases separating them. The CDR3 nucleotides are TGTGCCAGCAGCTTAGCAGGGGTCGAGCAGTACTTC. The encoded protein is CASSLAGVEQYF.